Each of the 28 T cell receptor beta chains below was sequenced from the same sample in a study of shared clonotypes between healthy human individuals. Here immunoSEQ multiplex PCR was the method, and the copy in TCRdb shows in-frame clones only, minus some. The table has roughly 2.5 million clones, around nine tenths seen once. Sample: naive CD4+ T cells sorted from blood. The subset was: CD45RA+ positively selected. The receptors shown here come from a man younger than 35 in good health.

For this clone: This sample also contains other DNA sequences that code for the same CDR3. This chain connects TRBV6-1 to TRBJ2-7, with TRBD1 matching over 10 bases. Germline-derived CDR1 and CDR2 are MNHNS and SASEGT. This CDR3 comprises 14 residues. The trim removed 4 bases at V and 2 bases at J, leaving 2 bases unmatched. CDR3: CASSGDRGTYEQYF. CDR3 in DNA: TGTGCCAGCAGTGGGGACAGGGGAACCTACGAGCAGTACTTC.

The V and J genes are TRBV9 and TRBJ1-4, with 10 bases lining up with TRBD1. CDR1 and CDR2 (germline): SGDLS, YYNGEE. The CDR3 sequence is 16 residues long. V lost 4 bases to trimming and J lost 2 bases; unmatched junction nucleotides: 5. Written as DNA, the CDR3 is TGTGCCAGCAGCAAAAGACAGGGGGCGACTAATGAAAAACTGTTTTTT. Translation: CASSKRQGATNEKLFF.

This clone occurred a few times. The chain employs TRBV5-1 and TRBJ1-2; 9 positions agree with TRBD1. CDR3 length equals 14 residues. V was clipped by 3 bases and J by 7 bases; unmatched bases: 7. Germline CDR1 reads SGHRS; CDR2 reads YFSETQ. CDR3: CASSSQTGGSGYTF. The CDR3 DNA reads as TGCGCCAGCAGCTCCCAGACAGGGGGAAGTGGCTACACCTTC.

DNA of the CDR3: TGTGCCAGCTCTCCGGGGGCTCCTATCTACGAGCAGTACTTC. It codes for CASSPGAPIYEQYF. The chain is built from TRBV18 and TRBJ2-7; D may be TRBD1 or TRBD2 (6 bases each). The V gene lost 6 bases and the J gene lost 3 bases, with 15 bases spanning the gap. The CDR3 spans 14 residues. The germline V gene encodes CDR1 KGHSH and CDR2 LQKENI. Together with reference TRBV18 and TRBJ2-7, the CDR3 gives the full variable domain: NAGVMQNPRHLVRRRGQEARLRCSPMKGHSHVYWYRQLPEEGLKFMVYLQKENIIDESGMPKERFSAEFPKEGPSILRIQQVVRGDSAAYFCASSPGAPIYEQYFGPGTRLTVT.

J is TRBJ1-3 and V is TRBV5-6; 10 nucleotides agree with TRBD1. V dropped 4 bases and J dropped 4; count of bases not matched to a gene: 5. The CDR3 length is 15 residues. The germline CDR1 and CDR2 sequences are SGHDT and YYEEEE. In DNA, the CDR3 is TGTGCCAGCAGCGGGGACAGGGGAAGAGGAAACACCATATATTTT. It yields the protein CASSGDRGRGNTIYF.

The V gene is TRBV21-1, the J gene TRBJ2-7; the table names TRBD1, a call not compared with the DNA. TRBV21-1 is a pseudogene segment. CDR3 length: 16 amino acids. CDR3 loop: CASSRKPPGQGCEQYF. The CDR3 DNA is TGTGCCAGCAGCCGCAAACCTCCGGGACAGGGGTGCGAGCAGTACTTC.

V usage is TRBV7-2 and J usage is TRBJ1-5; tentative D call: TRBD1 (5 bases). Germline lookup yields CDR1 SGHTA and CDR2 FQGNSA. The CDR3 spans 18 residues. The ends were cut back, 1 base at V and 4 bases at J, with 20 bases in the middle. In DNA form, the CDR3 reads TGTGCCAGCAGCTTAGGGAAAGGGGAGGGACGCCCGAATCAGCCCCAGCATTTT. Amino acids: CASSLGKGEGRPNQPQHF.

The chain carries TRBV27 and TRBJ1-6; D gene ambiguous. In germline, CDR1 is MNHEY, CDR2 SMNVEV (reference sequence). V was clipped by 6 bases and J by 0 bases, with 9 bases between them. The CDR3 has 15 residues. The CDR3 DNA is TGTGCCAGCAGGCCTCGTGGCTCCTATAATTCACCCCTCCACTTT. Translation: CASRPRGSYNSPLHF.

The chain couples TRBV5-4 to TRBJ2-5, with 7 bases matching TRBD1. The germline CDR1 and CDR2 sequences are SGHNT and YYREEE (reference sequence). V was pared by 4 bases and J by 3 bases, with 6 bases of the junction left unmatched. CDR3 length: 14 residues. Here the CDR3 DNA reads TGTGCCAGCAGCCACGGACAGGCAGAAGAGACCCAGTACTTC. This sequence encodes CASSHGQAEETQYF.

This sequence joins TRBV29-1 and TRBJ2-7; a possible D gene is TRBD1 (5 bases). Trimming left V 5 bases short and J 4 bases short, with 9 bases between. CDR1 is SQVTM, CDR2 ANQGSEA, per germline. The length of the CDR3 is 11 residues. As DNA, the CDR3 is TGCAGCGTTCGCGCAGGGTACGAGCAGTACTTC. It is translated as CSVRAGYEQYF.

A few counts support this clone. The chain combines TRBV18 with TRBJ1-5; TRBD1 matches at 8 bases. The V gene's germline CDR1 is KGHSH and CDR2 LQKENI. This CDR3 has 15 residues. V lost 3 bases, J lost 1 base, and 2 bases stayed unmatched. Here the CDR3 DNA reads TGTGCCAGCTCACCGGGGGACAGGAGCAATCAGCCCCAGCATTTT. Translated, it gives CASSPGDRSNQPQHF.

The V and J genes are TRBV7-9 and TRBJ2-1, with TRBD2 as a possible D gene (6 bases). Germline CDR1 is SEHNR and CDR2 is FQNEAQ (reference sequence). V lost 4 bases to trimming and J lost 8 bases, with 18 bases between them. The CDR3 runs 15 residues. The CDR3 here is CASSSSGGASHEQFF. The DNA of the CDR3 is TGTGCCAGCAGCTCCTCAGGAGGGGCTTCGCATGAGCAGTTCTTC.

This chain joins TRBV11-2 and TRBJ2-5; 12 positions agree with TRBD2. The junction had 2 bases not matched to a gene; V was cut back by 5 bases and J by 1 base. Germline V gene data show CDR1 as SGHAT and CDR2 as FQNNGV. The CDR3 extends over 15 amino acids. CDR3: CASSASGGVQETQYF. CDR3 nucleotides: TGTGCCAGCAGCGCTAGCGGGGGGGTCCAAGAGACCCAGTACTTC. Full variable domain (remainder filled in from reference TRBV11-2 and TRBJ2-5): EAGVAQSPRYKIIEKRQSVAFWCNPISGHATLYWYQQILGQGPKLLIQFQNNGVVDDSQLPKDRFSAERLKGVDSTLKIQPAKLEDSAVYLCASSASGGVQETQYFGPGTRLLVL.

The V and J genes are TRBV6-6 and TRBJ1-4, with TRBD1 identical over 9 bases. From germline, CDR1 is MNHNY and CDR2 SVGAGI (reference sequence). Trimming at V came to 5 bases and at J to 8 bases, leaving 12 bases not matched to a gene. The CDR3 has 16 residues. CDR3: CASSKHEQGAREKLFF. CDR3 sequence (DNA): TGTGCCAGCAGTAAACATGAACAGGGGGCGCGAGAAAAACTGTTTTTT.

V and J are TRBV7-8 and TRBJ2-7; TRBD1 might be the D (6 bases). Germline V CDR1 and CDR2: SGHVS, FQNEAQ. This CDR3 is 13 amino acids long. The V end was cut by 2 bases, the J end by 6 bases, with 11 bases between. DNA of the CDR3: TGTGCCAGCAGCTTAAGAGGGGGACGCGAGCAGTACTTC. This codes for CASSLRGGREQYF.

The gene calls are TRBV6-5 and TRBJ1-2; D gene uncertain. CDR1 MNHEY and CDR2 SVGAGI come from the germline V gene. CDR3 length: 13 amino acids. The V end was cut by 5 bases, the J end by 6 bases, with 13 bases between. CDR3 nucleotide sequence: TGTGCCAGCAGTCCCCCCTCGCCGGATGGCTACACCTTC. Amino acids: CASSPPSPDGYTF.

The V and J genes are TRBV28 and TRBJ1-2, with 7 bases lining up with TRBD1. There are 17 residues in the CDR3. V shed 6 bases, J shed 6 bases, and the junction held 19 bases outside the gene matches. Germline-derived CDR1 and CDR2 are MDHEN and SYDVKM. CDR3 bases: TGTGCCAGCAGGTTCCGGACAGGCGGGAGGGGGTCCGATGGCTACACCTTC. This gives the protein CASRFRTGGRGSDGYTF.

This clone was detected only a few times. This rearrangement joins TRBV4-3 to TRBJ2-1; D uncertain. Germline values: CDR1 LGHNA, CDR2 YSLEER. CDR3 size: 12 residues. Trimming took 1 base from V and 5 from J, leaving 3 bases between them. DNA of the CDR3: TGCGCCAGCAGCCAAGCCGACAATGAGCAGTTCTTC. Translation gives CASSQADNEQFF.

CDR3 DNA: TGTGCCAGCAGTTTAGACACTGCAACCGGGGAGCTGTTTTTT. This gives the protein CASSLDTATGELFF. The rearrangement links TRBV28 to TRBJ2-2; no clear D. Germline CDR1 MDHEN, CDR2 SYDVKM. V was cut by 2 bases and J by 5 bases, with 9 bases left in between. CDR3 length: 14 amino acids.

The CDR3 region has the DNA TGCGCCAGCAGCTTGCAAGGGGGACTTGCTGAAGCTTTCTTT. Translation gives CASSLQGGLAEAFF. V and J are TRBV5-1 and TRBJ1-1; the D gene is possibly TRBD1 (6 bases). The CDR3 extends over 14 amino acids. V was trimmed by 1 base and J by 6 bases, leaving 13 bases between them. Germline V CDR1 and CDR2: SGHRS, YFSETQ. Supplemented by reference TRBV5-1 and TRBJ1-1, the full variable domain reads KAGVTQTPRYLIKTRGQQVTLSCSPISGHRSVSWYQQTPGQGLQFLFEYFSETQRNKGNFPGRFSGRQFSNSRSEMNVSTLELGDSALYLCASSLQGGLAEAFFGQGTRLTVV.

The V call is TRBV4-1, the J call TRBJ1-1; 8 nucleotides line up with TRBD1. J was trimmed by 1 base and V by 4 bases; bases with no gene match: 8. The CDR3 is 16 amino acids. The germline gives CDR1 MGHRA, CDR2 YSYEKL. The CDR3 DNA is TGCGCCAGCAGCCTAATCCCGGGACAGGCGAACACTGAAGCTTTCTTT. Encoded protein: CASSLIPGQANTEAFF.

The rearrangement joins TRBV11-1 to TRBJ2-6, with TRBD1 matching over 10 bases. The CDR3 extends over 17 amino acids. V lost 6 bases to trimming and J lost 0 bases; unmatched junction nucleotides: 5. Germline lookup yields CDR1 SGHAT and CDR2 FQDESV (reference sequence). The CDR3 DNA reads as TGTGCCAGCAGTCCGGGACAGGGGAGCTCTGGGGCCAACGTCCTGACTTTC. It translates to CASSPGQGSSGANVLTF.

The CDR3 DNA follows: TGTGCCAGCAGCATCGGTGTGGATACGCAGTATTTT. It translates to CASSIGVDTQYF. The chain is built from TRBV7-3 and TRBJ2-3; D unclear. The CDR3 extends over 12 amino acids. V was trimmed by 5 bases and J by 6 bases, leaving 9 bases between them. Germline V CDR1 and CDR2: SGHTA, FQGTGA.

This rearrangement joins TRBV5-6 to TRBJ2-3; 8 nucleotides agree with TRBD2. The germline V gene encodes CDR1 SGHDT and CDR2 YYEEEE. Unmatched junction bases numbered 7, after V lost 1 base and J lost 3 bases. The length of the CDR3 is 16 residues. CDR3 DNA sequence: TGTGCCAGCAGCTTGATCTCGGGAGGGGGTACAGATACGCAGTATTTT. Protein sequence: CASSLISGGGTDTQYF.

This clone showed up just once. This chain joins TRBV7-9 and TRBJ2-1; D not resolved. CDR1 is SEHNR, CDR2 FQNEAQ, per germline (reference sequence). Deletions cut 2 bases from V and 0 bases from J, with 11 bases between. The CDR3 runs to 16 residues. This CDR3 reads CASSLLRHSSYNEQFF. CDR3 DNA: TGTGCCAGCAGCTTATTAAGGCACAGCTCCTACAATGAGCAGTTCTTC.

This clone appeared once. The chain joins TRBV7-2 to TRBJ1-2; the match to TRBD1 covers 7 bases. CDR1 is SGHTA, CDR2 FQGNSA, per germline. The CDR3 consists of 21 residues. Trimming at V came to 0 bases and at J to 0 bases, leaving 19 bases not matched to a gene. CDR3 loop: CASSLAIMTGYKANSNYGYTF. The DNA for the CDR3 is TGTGCCAGCAGCTTAGCCATTATGACAGGGTACAAGGCCAATTCTAACTATGGCTACACCTTC.

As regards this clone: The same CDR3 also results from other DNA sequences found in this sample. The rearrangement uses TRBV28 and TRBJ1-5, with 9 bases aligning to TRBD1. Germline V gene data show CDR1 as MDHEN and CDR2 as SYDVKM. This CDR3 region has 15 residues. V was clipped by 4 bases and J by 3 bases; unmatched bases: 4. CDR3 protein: CASSSGQGNNQPQHF. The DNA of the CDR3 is TGTGCCAGCAGTTCGGGACAGGGTAACAATCAGCCCCAGCATTTT.

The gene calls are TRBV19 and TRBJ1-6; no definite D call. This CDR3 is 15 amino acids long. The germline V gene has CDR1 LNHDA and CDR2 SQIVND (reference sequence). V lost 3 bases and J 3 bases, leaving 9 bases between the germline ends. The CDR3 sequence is CASSIMGFYNSPLHF. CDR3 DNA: TGTGCCAGTAGTATCATGGGATTCTATAATTCACCCCTCCACTTT. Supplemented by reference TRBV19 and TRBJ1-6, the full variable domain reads DGGITQSPKYLFRKEGQNVTLSCEQNLNHDAMYWYRQDPGQGLRLIYYSQIVNDFQKGDIAEGYSVSREKKESFPLTVTSAQKNPTAFYLCASSIMGFYNSPLHFGNGTRLTVT.